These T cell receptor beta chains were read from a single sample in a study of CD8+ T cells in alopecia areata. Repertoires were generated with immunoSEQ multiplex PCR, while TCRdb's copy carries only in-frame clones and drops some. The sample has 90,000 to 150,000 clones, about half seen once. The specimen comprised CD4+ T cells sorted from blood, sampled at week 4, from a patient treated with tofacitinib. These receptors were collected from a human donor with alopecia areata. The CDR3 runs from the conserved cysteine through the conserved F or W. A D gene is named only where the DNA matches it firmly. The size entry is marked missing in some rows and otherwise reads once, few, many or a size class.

CDR3 DNA: TGCAGTGCTAGAGTGGACTACGAGCAGTACTTC
CDR3 protein: CSARVDYEQYF
D gene: NA
clone size: NA
V gene: TRBV20-1
J gene: TRBJ2-7

CDR3 DNA: TGTGCCAGCAGCTACAGGGCGGGCGAGCAGTACTTC
CDR3 protein: CASSYRAGEQYF
D gene: NA
clone size: NA
V gene: TRBV2
J gene: TRBJ2-7

CDR3 DNA: TGCGCCAGCAGCTTGGAACAGGGGAGCACTGAAGCTTTCTTT
CDR3 protein: CASSLEQGSTEAFF
D gene: TRBD1
clone size: NA
V gene: TRBV5-1
J gene: TRBJ1-1

CDR3 DNA: TGTGCCTGGAGGCGGCAGGGTACGAACTATGGCTACACCTTC
CDR3 protein: CAWRRQGTNYGYTF
D gene: NA
clone size: NA
V gene: TRBV30
J gene: TRBJ1-2

CDR3 DNA: TGCAGCGTTCATAGGGCCAGTCATTCTGAAGCTTTCTTT
CDR3 protein: CSVHRASHSEAFF
D gene: NA
clone size: few
V gene: TRBV29-1
J gene: TRBJ1-1

CDR3 DNA: TGCAGCGTAGGGGGACAGCAGGAGACCCAGTACTTC
CDR3 protein: CSVGGQQETQYF
D gene: TRBD1
clone size: NA
V gene: TRBV29-1
J gene: TRBJ2-5

CDR3 DNA: TGTGCCAGTAGTGACGGGACTCTCCAAAACATTCAGTACTTC
CDR3 protein: CASSDGTLQNIQYF
D gene: NA
clone size: few
V gene: TRBV19
J gene: TRBJ2-4

CDR3 DNA: TGCAGCGTTGGGGACCAATCTAAACAGCCCCAGCATTTT
CDR3 protein: CSVGDQSKQPQHF
D gene: NA
clone size: NA
V gene: TRBV29-1
J gene: TRBJ1-5

CDR3 DNA: TGCAGCGCCGGACTAGCGGTATACAATGAGCAGTTCTTC
CDR3 protein: CSAGLAVYNEQFF
D gene: TRBD2
clone size: NA
V gene: TRBV29-1
J gene: TRBJ2-1

CDR3 DNA: TGCAGCGTCGCCGGGACAGGGGGCATCGGGCAGTACTTC
CDR3 protein: CSVAGTGGIGQYF
D gene: TRBD1
clone size: few
V gene: TRBV29-1
J gene: TRBJ2-7

CDR3 DNA: TGCAGCGTTGTAACAACTGAAGCTTTCTTT
CDR3 protein: CSVVTTEAFF
D gene: NA
clone size: few
V gene: TRBV29-1
J gene: TRBJ1-1

CDR3 DNA: TGTGCCAGCAGCAGGGGCGGCTCGCCCTACAATGAGCAGTTCTTC
CDR3 protein: CASSRGGSPYNEQFF
D gene: NA
clone size: few
V gene: TRBV9
J gene: TRBJ2-1

CDR3 DNA: TGCGCCAGCACCAAACACGGCACAGATACGCAGTATTTT
CDR3 protein: CASTKHGTDTQYF
D gene: NA
clone size: NA
V gene: TRBV5-1
J gene: TRBJ2-3

CDR3 DNA: TGCAGCGTTGAAGATCCTAAGGACGGCCGCTCCTACAATGAGCAGTTCTTC
CDR3 protein: CSVEDPKDGRSYNEQFF
D gene: NA
clone size: NA
V gene: TRBV29-1
J gene: TRBJ2-1

CDR3 DNA: TGTGCCAGCAGACCCTTCGAGGGATTAACTAATGAAAAACTGTTTTTT
CDR3 protein: CASRPFEGLTNEKLFF
D gene: NA
clone size: NA
V gene: TRBV27
J gene: TRBJ1-4

CDR3 DNA: TGCGCCAGCAGCTTGGAGGCACAGGAGCTGTTTTTT
CDR3 protein: CASSLEAQELFF
D gene: NA
clone size: NA
V gene: TRBV5-1
J gene: TRBJ2-2

CDR3 DNA: TGTGCCAGCAGTTTAGAGGGAGGGCTGACCGGGGAGCTGTTTTTT
CDR3 protein: CASSLEGGLTGELFF
D gene: TRBD2
clone size: NA
V gene: TRBV28
J gene: TRBJ2-2

CDR3 DNA: TGCAGCGTTGAAGTCACGAGGGCTGAGACCCAGTACTTC
CDR3 protein: CSVEVTRAETQYF
D gene: NA
clone size: few
V gene: TRBV29-1
J gene: TRBJ2-5

CDR3 DNA: TGCAGCGTTGAAGCTGGGACAGGGGGCGGCGAGCAGTACTTC
CDR3 protein: CSVEAGTGGGEQYF
D gene: TRBD1
clone size: many
V gene: TRBV29-1
J gene: TRBJ2-7

CDR3 DNA: TGTGCCAGCAGCCACCCTCCGAGGGGGGATGGCTACACCTTC
CDR3 protein: CASSHPPRGDGYTF
D gene: NA
clone size: few
V gene: TRBV5-8
J gene: TRBJ1-2

CDR3 DNA: TGTGCCACCAGCGGTTCCTGGCTGCAGTACTTC
CDR3 protein: CATSGSWLQYF
D gene: NA
clone size: few
V gene: TRBV15
J gene: TRBJ2-7

CDR3 DNA: TGTGCCAGCAGCGTAGCGGGGGACGAGCAGTTCTTC
CDR3 protein: CASSVAGDEQFF
D gene: NA
clone size: NA
V gene: TRBV9
J gene: TRBJ2-1

CDR3 DNA: TGTGCCTGGAGTGTACTAGCGGGGGGGTACAATGAGCAGTTCTTC
CDR3 protein: CAWSVLAGGYNEQFF
D gene: TRBD2
clone size: NA
V gene: TRBV30
J gene: TRBJ2-1

CDR3 DNA: TGTGCCAGCAGTTACCGGCAGGGCACAGATACGCAGTATTTT
CDR3 protein: CASSYRQGTDTQYF
D gene: NA
clone size: NA
V gene: TRBV6-5
J gene: TRBJ2-3

CDR3 DNA: TGTGCCAGCAGCTTAGGGGACAGGGCCGCTTTCTTT
CDR3 protein: CASSLGDRAAFF
D gene: TRBD1
clone size: NA
V gene: TRBV7-9
J gene: TRBJ1-1

CDR3 DNA: TGTGCCAGCAGAGATAGCGGGAATCAAGAGACCCAGTACTTC
CDR3 protein: CASRDSGNQETQYF
D gene: TRBD2
clone size: few
V gene: TRBV6-6
J gene: TRBJ2-5

CDR3 DNA: TGTGCCAGCAGCTTACGTCCTAGCGGGGGCACGAACACCGGGGAGCTGTTTTTT
CDR3 protein: CASSLRPSGGTNTGELFF
D gene: TRBD2
clone size: many
V gene: TRBV7-3
J gene: TRBJ2-2

CDR3 DNA: TGTGCCTGGAGCCCAGGACCTCACAATGAGCAGTTCTTC
CDR3 protein: CAWSPGPHNEQFF
D gene: NA
clone size: few
V gene: TRBV30
J gene: TRBJ2-1

CDR3 DNA: TGTGCCAGCAGCTCTGGACAGAACACCGGGGAGCTGTTTTTT
CDR3 protein: CASSSGQNTGELFF
D gene: NA
clone size: few
V gene: TRBV7-3
J gene: TRBJ2-2

CDR3 DNA: TGTGCCAGCAGCCAAGTGGGACAGGGCTATGGCTACACCTTC
CDR3 protein: CASSQVGQGYGYTF
D gene: TRBD1
clone size: NA
V gene: TRBV4-2
J gene: TRBJ1-2

CDR3 DNA: TGTGCCAGCTCACCGGGACACTACCTAGAGACCCAGTACTTC
CDR3 protein: CASSPGHYLETQYF
D gene: NA
clone size: NA
V gene: TRBV18
J gene: TRBJ2-5

CDR3 DNA: TGCAGCTACAGCCGGGACAGGGGGCCCTACGAGCAGTACTTC
CDR3 protein: CSYSRDRGPYEQYF
D gene: TRBD1
clone size: NA
V gene: TRBV29-1
J gene: TRBJ2-7

CDR3 DNA: TGCGCCAGCAGCTTGGGACAGCCCAGAGAGGGTTATGGCTACACCTTC
CDR3 protein: CASSLGQPREGYGYTF
D gene: NA
clone size: NA
V gene: TRBV5-1
J gene: TRBJ1-2

CDR3 DNA: TGTGCCAGCAGGAGGACTAGGGGAACAGATACGCAGTATTTT
CDR3 protein: CASRRTRGTDTQYF
D gene: TRBD2
clone size: once
V gene: TRBV6-5
J gene: TRBJ2-3

CDR3 DNA: TGCAGCGTTGAATGGGAGACCCAGTACTTC
CDR3 protein: CSVEWETQYF
D gene: NA
clone size: NA
V gene: TRBV29-1
J gene: TRBJ2-5

CDR3 DNA: TGTGCCAGCATCTCTCAGGGGAGGAATACGCAGTATTTT
CDR3 protein: CASISQGRNTQYF
D gene: NA
clone size: medium-sized
V gene: TRBV27
J gene: TRBJ2-3

CDR3 DNA: TGTGCCAGCAGCAGAGACACGGCCTACAATGAGCAGTTCTTC
CDR3 protein: CASSRDTAYNEQFF
D gene: NA
clone size: few
V gene: TRBV7-2
J gene: TRBJ2-1

CDR3 DNA: TGCGCCAGCAGCCAAGACCCGACAGGATCCTACAATGAGCAGTTCTTC
CDR3 protein: CASSQDPTGSYNEQFF
D gene: NA
clone size: NA
V gene: TRBV4-1
J gene: TRBJ2-1

CDR3 DNA: TGTGCCAGCAGCCTACAGCGGGAGGGCCTAGATACGCAGTATTTT
CDR3 protein: CASSLQREGLDTQYF
D gene: TRBD2
clone size: few
V gene: TRBV13
J gene: TRBJ2-3

CDR3 DNA: TGCGCCAGCAGCCAAGATCCGCTTAGCAATCAGCCCCAGCATTTT
CDR3 protein: CASSQDPLSNQPQHF
D gene: NA
clone size: few
V gene: TRBV4-1
J gene: TRBJ1-5

CDR3 DNA: TGCAGCGTGCAGGGGGCGGACTATGGCTACACCTTC
CDR3 protein: CSVQGADYGYTF
D gene: TRBD1
clone size: few
V gene: TRBV29-1
J gene: TRBJ1-2

CDR3 DNA: TGTGCCAGCAGCTTAACTGGGGGGAACACTGAAGCTTTCTTT
CDR3 protein: CASSLTGGNTEAFF
D gene: NA
clone size: NA
V gene: TRBV7-8
J gene: TRBJ1-1

CDR3 DNA: TGTGCCATCAGTGAGTCGGAGAACACTGAAGCTTTCTTT
CDR3 protein: CAISESENTEAFF
D gene: NA
clone size: NA
V gene: TRBV10-3
J gene: TRBJ1-1

CDR3 DNA: TGTGCCAGCACCCGTAGCGGGGGGGCCTCCTACAATGAGCAGTTCTTC
CDR3 protein: CASTRSGGASYNEQFF
D gene: TRBD2
clone size: NA
V gene: TRBV7-2
J gene: TRBJ2-1

CDR3 DNA: TGTGCCACCAGCAGATCGTCGGGGGCGCAATCGGGCAATCAGCCCCAGCATTTT
CDR3 protein: CATSRSSGAQSGNQPQHF
D gene: NA
clone size: NA
V gene: TRBV15
J gene: TRBJ1-5

CDR3 DNA: TGTGCCAGCAGCTTAGACCGCAATCAGCCCCAGCATTTT
CDR3 protein: CASSLDRNQPQHF
D gene: NA
clone size: NA
V gene: TRBV7-2
J gene: TRBJ1-5

CDR3 DNA: TGTGCCAGCAGTGGATCACAGGGGGCTAATTCACCCCTCCACTTT
CDR3 protein: CASSGSQGANSPLHF
D gene: TRBD1
clone size: medium-sized
V gene: TRBV25-1
J gene: TRBJ1-6

CDR3 DNA: TGCGCCAGCAGCCCACAGGGGTGGGGGCAGCCCCAGCATTTT
CDR3 protein: CASSPQGWGQPQHF
D gene: TRBD1
clone size: few
V gene: TRBV4-1
J gene: TRBJ1-5

CDR3 DNA: TGTGCCAGCAGCTTAGTGCAGGGACGAGTGTACAATGAGCAGTTCTTC
CDR3 protein: CASSLVQGRVYNEQFF
D gene: NA
clone size: NA
V gene: TRBV13
J gene: TRBJ2-1

CDR3 DNA: TGTGCCAGCAGTGTATCACAGGGGGCCGAGCAGTTCTTC
CDR3 protein: CASSVSQGAEQFF
D gene: TRBD1
clone size: NA
V gene: TRBV6-1
J gene: TRBJ2-1

CDR3 DNA: TGTGCCAGCTCACCACCGATGACAGGGAACACTGAAGCTTTCTTT
CDR3 protein: CASSPPMTGNTEAFF
D gene: NA
clone size: NA
V gene: TRBV18
J gene: TRBJ1-1

CDR3 DNA: TGCGCCAGCAGCCCGGACTCTGCTCGGACCTATGGCTACACCTTC
CDR3 protein: CASSPDSARTYGYTF
D gene: NA
clone size: NA
V gene: TRBV5-1
J gene: TRBJ1-2

CDR3 DNA: TGTGCCTGGACTAGGGACAACTGGGGGAATGGCTACACCTTC
CDR3 protein: CAWTRDNWGNGYTF
D gene: NA
clone size: NA
V gene: TRBV30
J gene: TRBJ1-2

CDR3 DNA: TGCGCCAGCAGCTTGGAACAGACAGCATCAGATACGCAGTATTTT
CDR3 protein: CASSLEQTASDTQYF
D gene: NA
clone size: few
V gene: TRBV5-1
J gene: TRBJ2-3